This passage covers 9 T cell receptor beta chains from one sample sequenced in a study of Graves' ophthalmopathy and Graves' hyperthyroidism listed by TCRdb under 2018. Instrument used: Illumina HiSeq 2000. TCR beta CDR3 regions were amplified from RNA transcripts for repertoire sequencing. HTBI primers and the Qiagen OneStep RT-PCR kit were used in a first-round RT-PCR, which was followed by a second-round multiplex PCR, size selection and purification. TCRdb trimmed public reads at Q25 via fastp, called clones via MiXCR and kept in-frame beta chains. Rows matching on CDR3 protein sequence are summarized as one entry with the most common DNA and genes. The sample contains about 230,000 distinct CDR3 sequences, about 46% of them found a single time. In total, the top ten clones hold about half of the sample. Source material: peripheral blood. The receptors stem from an adult man with Graves' ophthalmopathy.

This chain joins TRBV7-2 and TRBJ2-5, with D uncertain. Germline-derived CDR1 and CDR2 are SGHTA and FQGNSA. Trimming removed 2 bases from V and 2 bases from J, with 6 bases in between. The CDR3 is made up of 13 amino acids. The CDR3 loop reads CASSLSAQETQYF. DNA of the CDR3: TGTGCCAGCAGCTTAAGTGCGCAAGAGACCCAGTACTTC.

The J gene is TRBJ2-7, the V gene TRBV29-1, with a possible D match to TRBD1 (5 bases). CDR3 length: 15 amino acids. Trimming shortened V by 0 bases and J by 3 bases, and 15 bases separated the two germline ends. Looked up from germline, CDR1 is SQVTM and CDR2 is ANQGSEA. CDR3 coding DNA: TGCAGCGTTGAAGATCAAACAGGTTCCCTCTACGAGCAGTACTTC. It specifies CSVEDQTGSLYEQYF.

The chain joins TRBV20-1 to TRBJ1-5; 7 positions agree with TRBD1. Trimming cost V 5 bases and J 3 bases; bases outside gene matches: 4. CDR3 size: 13 residues. Germline V CDR1 and CDR2: DFQATT, SNEGSKA (reference sequence). CDR3 bases: TGCAGTGCTCGACAGGGTTACAATCAGCCCCAGCATTTT. Amino acids: CSARQGYNQPQHF.

This clonotype showed up just a few times. The chain couples TRBV7-2 to TRBJ2-5; the match to TRBD2 covers 7 bases. With V trimmed by 5 bases and J by 4 bases, 10 bases remained unmatched. Looked up from germline, CDR1 is SGHTA and CDR2 is FQGNSA. This CDR3 has 15 residues. The CDR3 DNA reads TGTGCCAGCAGCAAAGGTTCGGGACTATCAGAGACCCAGTACTTC. Amino acids: CASSKGSGLSETQYF.

V and J are TRBV20-1 and TRBJ2-2, with TRBD1 matching 12 bases. CDR1 is DFQATT, CDR2 SNEGSKA, per germline (reference sequence). V was clipped by 6 bases and J by 4 bases; unmatched bases: 6. The CDR3 has 15 residues. The CDR3 bases are TGCAGTGCGCCGGGACAGGGGGCGGTCACCGGGGAGCTGTTTTTT. Residues: CSAPGQGAVTGELFF.

This chain links TRBV19 with TRBJ1-4, with D unclear. The germline V gene encodes CDR1 LNHDA and CDR2 SQIVND (reference sequence). The CDR3 is 15 residues long. The ends were cut back, 3 bases at V and 1 base at J, with 9 bases in the middle. The CDR3 reads CASSIEGVTNEKLFF. The CDR3 DNA follows: TGTGCCAGTAGTATCGAGGGAGTAACTAATGAAAAACTGTTTTTT. Using reference TRBV19 and TRBJ1-4 for the parts outside the CDR3, the full variable domain is DGGITQSPKYLFRKEGQNVTLSCEQNLNHDAMYWYRQDPGQGLRLIYYSQIVNDFQKGDIAEGYSVSREKKESFPLTVTSAQKNPTAFYLCASSIEGVTNEKLFFGSGTQLSVL.

This clonotype showed up just a few times. The rearrangement joins TRBV25-1 to TRBJ1-5; TRBD1 is a possible D gene (6 bases). V dropped 3 bases and J dropped 5 bases, with 14 bases sitting between them. The CDR3 sequence is 15 residues long. Germline V CDR1 and CDR2: MGHDK, SYGVNS. Written as DNA, the CDR3 is TGTGCCAGCAGTGAGGGGGGGGGGGCCCATCAGCCCCAGCATTTT. Amino acids: CASSEGGGAHQPQHF.

The chain employs TRBV5-6 and TRBJ2-7; TRBD1 aligns across 11 bases. Germline CDR1 is SGHDT and CDR2 is YYEEEE. With V trimmed by 4 bases and J by 10 bases, 10 bases remained unmatched. This CDR3 is built from 14 residues. Here the CDR3 reads CASSRGGTGGEQYF. The DNA of the CDR3 is TGTGCCAGCAGCCGTGGTGGGACAGGGGGTGAACAGTACTTC.

J is TRBJ2-5 and V is TRBV2; a weak D match, TRBD1 (5 bases). From germline, CDR1 is SNHLY and CDR2 FYNNEI. This CDR3 is built from 14 residues. Trimming shortened V by 4 bases and J by 0 bases, and 9 bases separated the two germline ends. The CDR3: CASSGRAYQETQYF. The CDR3 DNA sequence: TGTGCCAGCAGTGGCAGGGCCTACCAAGAGACCCAGTACTTC.